These T cell receptor beta chains were read from a single sample in a study of patients and donors after allogeneic stem cell transplantation. Each CDR3 protein gets one entry after TCRdb re-called the RT-PCR reads with MiXCR. The sample holds 390,000 or so distinct CDR3 sequences; around 15% are singletons and the top ten take 7.2%. Sequencing was performed on blood, either unsorted or a sorted T cell fraction (not recorded which). These TCRs come from a human donor who was either an allogeneic HSCT recipient or a stem cell or donor lymphocyte infusion donor (not recorded which). It is not recorded whose cells these are; they may come from a transplant donor. CDR3s include the opening cysteine and the closing phenylalanine or tryptophan. Each record gives: V gene, CDR3 protein.

TRBV19	CASSISIGQRNQPQHF
TRBV29-1	CSVDRLLNTEAFF
TRBV7-3	CASSLDRGHGYTF
TRBV12-3/TRBV12-4	CASSWSRGMNTEAFF
TRBV7-8	CASSWVGGTVSYEQYF
TRBV27	CASRRASLLNTEAFF
TRBV5-6	CASSRGSHTGELFF
TRBV10-2	CATKGQGGSPLHF
TRBV28	CGSLSPNTGELFF
TRBV5-1	CASSLVSYQETQYF
TRBV29-1	CSALGRANTGELFF
TRBV3-1	CASSQPQGVGNTIYF
TRBV6-4	CASSAQGLTGELFF
TRBV5-1	CASRTTNTGELFF
TRBV20-1	CSARSGGEGVSYGYTF
TRBV5-6	CASRGTGGPYNEQFF
TRBV5-1	CASSGLAGGTDTQYF
TRBV12-3/TRBV12-4	CASSLRSGGSGNTIYF
TRBV2	CASTPYSGVETGELFF
TRBV4-3	CASSQDRPPGAHEQFF
TRBV6-2/TRBV6-3	CASSQARGGNQPQHF
TRBV28	CASSPPRASSQYF
TRBV2	CASRRILSGTQYF
TRBV7-3	CASSIAGTSFTNEQFF
TRBV14	CASSQVQRRYTDTQYF
TRBV11-1	CASSLAGTGRSSYNEQFF
TRBV7-2	CASSPSLSIGETQYF
TRBV7-9	CASSLPGTLGTEAFF
TRBV2	CASSELRTRGDQPQHF
TRBV18	CASSPRPPGQHYEQYF
TRBV11-2	CASSLPGGMSTDTQYF
TRBV25-1	CASSETRLAGITDTQYF
TRBV5-1	CASSLGGTATQETQYF
TRBV6-1	CASSDPGAASGRNEQFF
TRBV5-1	CASSLKAGWGTDTQYF
TRBV4-1	CASSHPASGRRGTEAFF
TRBV29-1	CSVEEVEAFF
TRBV28	CASTWDTLNEKLFF
TRBV18	CASSRGTVNQPQHF
TRBV6-5	CASSYDGLLTYEQYF
TRBV7-7	CASSSIPLGTQYF
TRBV20-1	CSANLWTSGKINEQYF
TRBV7-6	CASSLFQGSSTDTQYF
TRBV5-1	CASSSAEGPETQYF
TRBV6-1	CASRGGGSGEQFF
TRBV7-3	CASSRLAGTGELFF
TRBV2	CASSEEITSTDTQYF
TRBV12-3/TRBV12-4	CASSFRAGRLNGYTF
TRBV6-1	CASSRDSKSQGNQPQHF
TRBV3-1	CASSQTLGEQFF
TRBV6-2/TRBV6-3	CASSYPAPHDRGLGTDTQYF
TRBV20-1	CSARRGSGGGETQYF
TRBV29-1	CSAGTESSYEQYF
TRBV3-1	CASSQSTGRNTEAFF
TRBV14	CASSLELPGANVLTF
TRBV3-1	CASSQAGFEQYF
TRBV29-1	CSFRDRATTYGYTF